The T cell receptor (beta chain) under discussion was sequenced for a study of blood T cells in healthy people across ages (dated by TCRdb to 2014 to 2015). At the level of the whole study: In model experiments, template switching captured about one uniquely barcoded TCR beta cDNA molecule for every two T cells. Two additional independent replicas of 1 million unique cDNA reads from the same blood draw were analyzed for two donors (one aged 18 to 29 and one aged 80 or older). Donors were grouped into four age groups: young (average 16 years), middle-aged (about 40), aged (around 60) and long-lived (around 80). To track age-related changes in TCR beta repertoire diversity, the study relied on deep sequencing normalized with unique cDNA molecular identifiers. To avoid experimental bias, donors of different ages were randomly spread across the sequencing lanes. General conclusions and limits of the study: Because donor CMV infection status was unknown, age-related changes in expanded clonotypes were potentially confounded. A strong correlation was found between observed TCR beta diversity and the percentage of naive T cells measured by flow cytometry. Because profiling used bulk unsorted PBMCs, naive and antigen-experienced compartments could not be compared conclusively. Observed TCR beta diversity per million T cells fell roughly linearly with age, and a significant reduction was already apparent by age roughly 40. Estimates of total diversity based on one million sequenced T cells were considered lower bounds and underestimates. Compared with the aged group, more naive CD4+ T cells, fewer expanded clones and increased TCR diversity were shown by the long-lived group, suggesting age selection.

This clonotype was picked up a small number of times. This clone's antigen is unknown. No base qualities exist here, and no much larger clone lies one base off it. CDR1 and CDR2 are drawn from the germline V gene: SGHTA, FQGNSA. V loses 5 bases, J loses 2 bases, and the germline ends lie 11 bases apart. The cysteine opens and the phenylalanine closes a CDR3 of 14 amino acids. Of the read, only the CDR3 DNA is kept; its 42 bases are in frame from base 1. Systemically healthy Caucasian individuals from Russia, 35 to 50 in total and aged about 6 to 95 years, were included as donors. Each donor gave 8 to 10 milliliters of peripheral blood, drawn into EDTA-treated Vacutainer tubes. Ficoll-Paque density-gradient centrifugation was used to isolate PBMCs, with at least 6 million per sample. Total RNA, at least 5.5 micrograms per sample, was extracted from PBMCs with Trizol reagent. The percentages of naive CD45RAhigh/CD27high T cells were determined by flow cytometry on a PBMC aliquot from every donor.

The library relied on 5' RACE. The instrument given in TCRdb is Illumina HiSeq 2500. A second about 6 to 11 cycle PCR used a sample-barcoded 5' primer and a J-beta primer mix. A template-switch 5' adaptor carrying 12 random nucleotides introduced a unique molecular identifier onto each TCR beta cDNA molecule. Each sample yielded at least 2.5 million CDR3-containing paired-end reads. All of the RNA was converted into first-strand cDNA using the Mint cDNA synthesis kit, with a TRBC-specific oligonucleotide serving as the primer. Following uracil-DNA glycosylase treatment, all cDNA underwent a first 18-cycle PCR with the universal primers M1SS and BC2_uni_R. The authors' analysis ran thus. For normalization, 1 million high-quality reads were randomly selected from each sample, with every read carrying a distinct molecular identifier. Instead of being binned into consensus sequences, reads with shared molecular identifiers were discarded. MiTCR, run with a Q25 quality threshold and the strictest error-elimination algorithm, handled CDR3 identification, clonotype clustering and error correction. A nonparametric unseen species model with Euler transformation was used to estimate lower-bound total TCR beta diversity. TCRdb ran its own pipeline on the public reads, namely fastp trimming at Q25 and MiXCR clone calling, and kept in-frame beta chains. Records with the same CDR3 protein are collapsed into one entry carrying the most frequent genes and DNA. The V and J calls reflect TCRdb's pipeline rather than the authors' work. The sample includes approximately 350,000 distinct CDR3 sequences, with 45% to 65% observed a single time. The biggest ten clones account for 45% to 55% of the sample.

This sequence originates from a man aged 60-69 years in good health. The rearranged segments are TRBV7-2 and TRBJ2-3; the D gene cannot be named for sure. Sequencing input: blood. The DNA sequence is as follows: TGTGCCAGCAGCGAAGACCTCAACACAGATACGCAGTATTTT. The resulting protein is CASSEDLNTDTQYF.